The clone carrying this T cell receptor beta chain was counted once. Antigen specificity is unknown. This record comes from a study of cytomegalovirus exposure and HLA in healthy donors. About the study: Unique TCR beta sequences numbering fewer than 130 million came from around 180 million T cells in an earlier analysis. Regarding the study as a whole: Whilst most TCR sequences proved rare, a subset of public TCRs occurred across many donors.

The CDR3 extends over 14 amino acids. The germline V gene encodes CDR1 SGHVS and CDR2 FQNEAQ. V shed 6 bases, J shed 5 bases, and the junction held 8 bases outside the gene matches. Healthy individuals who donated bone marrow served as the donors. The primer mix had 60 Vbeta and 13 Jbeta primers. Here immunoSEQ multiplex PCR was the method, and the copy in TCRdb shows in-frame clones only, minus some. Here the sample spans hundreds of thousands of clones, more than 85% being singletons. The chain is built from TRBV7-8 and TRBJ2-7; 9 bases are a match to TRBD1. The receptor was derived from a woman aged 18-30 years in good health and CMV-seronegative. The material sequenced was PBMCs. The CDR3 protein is CASRYGTGKHEQYF. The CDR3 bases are TGTGCCAGCAGATACGGGACAGGGAAGCACGAGCAGTACTTC.